The T cell receptor beta chain under discussion was sequenced for a study of beta chain features in type 1 diabetes. Isolated RNA was reverse transcribed in full, so expressed TCRB transcripts were sequenced. The assay was immunoSEQ multiplex PCR, and TCRdb's table has in-frame clones only and misses some. Among 390,000 or so clones listed, about 14% were seen once. Only a few counts were recorded for this clone. Blood was drawn once from each donor into heparinised tubes. The draws averaged around 110 mL. Germline loops: CDR1 MGHRA, CDR2 YSYEKL. The V and J ends lost 0 bases and 2 bases respectively, with 23 bases between them. The CDR3 totals 19 residues.

Material for sequencing was naive CD4+ T cells from blood. The TCR sequence derives from a man aged 25 to 45 in good health. This chain uses TRBV4-1 with TRBJ2-7; TRBD2 might be the D (8 bases). The CDR3 is CASSQDPGRGGTATYEQYF. Here the CDR3 DNA reads TGCGCCAGCAGCCAAGATCCGGGGCGCGGGGGGACAGCAACCTACGAGCAGTACTTC.